Shown below are 2 T cell receptor beta chains from a single sample sequenced in a study of cytomegalovirus exposure and HLA in healthy donors (dated by TCRdb to about 2017). Libraries were constructed by the immunoSEQ multiplex PCR assay. A mixture of 60 forward primers for TCR Vbeta segments and 13 reverse primers for TCR Jbeta segments was used in the multiplex PCR. TCRdb re-hosts the immuneACCESS table, in-frame sequences only. Its copies lack some clones; in the studies checked, an unresolved V gene accounts for under half of them, and the cause for the rest is not known. The sample table records some 200,000 clones; around 79% of these occur just once. The ten largest clones take up about 0.36% of the sample. The sequenced material came from PBMCs. The source is a male donor in good health and CMV-seropositive.

The chain uses TRBV18 and TRBJ2-7, with 8 bases that match TRBD1. CDR1 is KGHSH, CDR2 LQKENI, per germline. This CDR3 region has 13 residues. V dropped 2 bases and J dropped 5; count of bases not matched to a gene: 2. The CDR3 bases are TGTGCCAGCTCACCATCACAGGGGGACGAGCAGTACTTC. The encoded protein is CASSPSQGDEQYF.

V is TRBV4-1 and J is TRBJ2-7; TRBD1 agrees at 7 bases. The V and J ends lost 0 bases and 2 bases, in that order; junction bases with no gene match: 4. Germline V gene data show CDR1 as MGHRA and CDR2 as YSYEKL. The CDR3 loop spans 15 amino acids. As DNA, the CDR3 is TGCGCCAGCAGCCAAGAAGGGACAGCTACCTACGAGCAGTACTTC. Its translation is CASSQEGTATYEQYF.